A single sample gave rise to the 32 T cell receptor beta chains below, sequenced in a study of control samples from healthy donors and cancer patients. The method was immunoSEQ multiplex PCR; TCRdb's version includes in-frame clones alone and lacks a portion of them. This table has about 28,000 clones, about 80% appearing once. The sequenced sample consisted of PBMCs. The source of these receptors is a man aged 60-69 years with head and neck cancer.

The chain has TRBV14 and TRBJ2-3; 13 bases are shared with TRBD2. This CDR3 is 16 amino acids long. Losses at the gene ends were 4 bases for V and 6 bases for J; bases not matched to a gene: 7. The V gene's germline CDR1 is SGHDN and CDR2 FVKESK. Here the CDR3 DNA reads TGTGCCAGCAGCCCGTGGACTAGCGGGAGTGGGGATACGCAGTATTTT. This translates into CASSPWTSGSGDTQYF.

This clone is a singleton in its sample. The CDR3 is CAWSVGGEQFF. CDR3 coding DNA: TGTGCCTGGAGTGTAGGGGGTGAGCAGTTCTTC. V gene TRBV30 combines with J gene TRBJ2-1; weak D call: TRBD1 (6 bases). V lost 0 bases and J lost 9, with 6 bases in between. The CDR3 contains 11 residues. In germline, CDR1 is GTSNPN, CDR2 SVGIG (reference sequence). Supplemented by reference TRBV30 and TRBJ2-1, the full variable domain reads SQTIHQWPATLVQPVGSPLSLECTVEGTSNPNLYWYRQAAGRGLQLLFYSVGIGQISSEVPQNLSASRPQDRQFILSSKKLLLSDSGFYLCAWSVGGEQFFGPGTRLTVL.

This chain links TRBV5-8 with TRBJ2-3; D uncertain. Germline-derived CDR1 and CDR2 are SGHTS and YDEGEE. This CDR3 region has 14 residues. V was pared by 1 base and J by 2 bases, with 8 bases between. CDR3 sequence: CASSLLGFTDTQYF. CDR3 nucleotide sequence: TGTGCCAGCAGCTTGTTGGGCTTCACAGATACGCAGTATTTT.

CDR3 DNA sequence: TGCGCCAGCATCGGCAGGGGTCCTAATGAAAAACTGTTTTTT. Its translation is CASIGRGPNEKLFF. The chain carries TRBV5-1 and TRBJ1-4, with TRBD1 as a possible D gene (6 bases). V dropped 6 bases and J dropped 3 bases, with 12 bases sitting between them. Germline V gene sequence: CDR1 SGHRS, CDR2 YFSETQ. This CDR3 spans 14 amino acids.

Points on this clone: One end of the junction varies from germline; a read error may be responsible. This rearrangement joins TRBV4-1 to TRBJ2-1, with TRBD2 identical over 7 bases. CDR3 length equals 14 residues. Per germline, CDR1 MGHRA and CDR2 YSYEKL. CDR3 sequence reads: CASRQEREVVEQFF. The CDR3, as DNA: TGCGCCAGCAGACAAGAACGGGAGGTCGTTGAGCAGTTCTTC.

The J gene is TRBJ1-1, the V gene TRBV28; D unresolved. Germline V gene lookup returns CDR1 MDHEN and CDR2 SYDVKM. V was shortened by 8 bases and J by 0 bases, with 10 bases between the two germline ends. The CDR3 runs 13 residues. The CDR3 region has the DNA TGTGCCAGCCTTGTGAAGGTGAACACTGAAGCTTTCTTT. The encoded protein is CASLVKVNTEAFF.

The gene calls are TRBV5-8 and TRBJ1-3; TRBD1 is a possible D gene (6 bases). Germline V gene data show CDR1 as SGHTS and CDR2 as YDEGEE. CDR3 length: 14 amino acids. V lost 4 bases and J 4 bases, leaving 12 bases between the germline ends. The CDR3 region is CASSRPGTGNTIYF. The CDR3 DNA sequence: TGTGCCAGCAGCCGTCCCGGGACAGGAAACACCATATATTTT.

The CDR3 nucleotides read TGTGCCAGCAGTGATGGACTACCGACGTATGGCTACACCTTC. It codes for CASSDGLPTYGYTF. The gene calls are TRBV6-1 and TRBJ1-2; no definite D call. The ends were cut back, 3 bases at V and 5 bases at J, with 13 bases in the middle. The CDR3 covers 14 residues. The germline gives CDR1 MNHNS, CDR2 SASEGT.

The V gene is TRBV19, the J gene TRBJ1-1, with a possible D match to TRBD1 (5 bases). V shed 7 bases and J shed 0 bases, with 15 bases lying between them. Looked up from germline, CDR1 is LNHDA and CDR2 is SQIVND (reference sequence). This CDR3 spans 15 amino acids. DNA of the CDR3: TGTGCCAGTAAACCGCCCCACAGGATGAACACTGAAGCTTTCTTT. Translation: CASKPPHRMNTEAFF.

The J gene is TRBJ2-7, the V gene TRBV4-1; D possibly corresponds to TRBD1 (5 bases). Germline V lookup: CDR1 MGHRA, CDR2 YSYEKL. Trimming left V 0 bases short and J 5 bases short, with 14 bases between. This CDR3 spans 15 amino acids. This CDR3 reads CASSQEYRLTDEQYF. CDR3 DNA sequence: TGCGCCAGCAGCCAAGAGTACAGGTTGACGGACGAGCAGTACTTC.

This clone was seen just once. The chain is built from TRBV5-1 and TRBJ1-2; a possible D gene is TRBD1 (5 bases). The CDR3 is 15 amino acids. CDR1 is SGHRS and CDR2 is YFSETQ in the germline V gene. V lost 7 bases, J lost 6 bases, and 22 bases lay in between. The CDR3 DNA is TGCGCCAGCCTCAGGCCCCCATCCGGGGGGGATGGCTACACCTTC. Protein product: CASLRPPSGGDGYTF. The full variable domain, with the rest looked up from reference TRBV5-1 and TRBJ1-2, is KAGVTQTPRYLIKTRGQQVTLSCSPISGHRSVSWYQQTPGQGLQFLFEYFSETQRNKGNFPGRFSGRQFSNSRSEMNVSTLELGDSALYLCASLRPPSGGDGYTFGSGTRLTVV.

V usage is TRBV28 and J usage is TRBJ1-5; D is unresolved. The V gene's germline CDR1 is MDHEN and CDR2 SYDVKM. The CDR3 contains 14 residues. Trimming took off 7 bases at V and 7 bases at J, with 17 bases between the two ends. The CDR3 nucleotides read TGTGCCAGCAACCTTGTCGGGGTTCACCAGCCCCAGCATTTT. It is translated as CASNLVGVHQPQHF. The full variable domain, completed using reference TRBV28 and TRBJ1-5, is DVKVTQSSRYLVKRTGEKVFLECVQDMDHENMFWYRQDPGLGLRLIYFSYDVKMKEKGDIPEGYSVSREKKERFSLILESASTNQTSMYLCASNLVGVHQPQHFGDGTRLSIL.

The V and J genes are TRBV5-1 and TRBJ2-3; 10 bases align to TRBD2. CDR1 and CDR2 from the germline V gene are SGHRS and YFSETQ. V shed 2 bases, J shed 4 bases, and the junction held 1 base outside the gene matches. The CDR3 runs to 14 residues. Here the CDR3 DNA reads TGCGCCAGCAGCTTAGCGGGAGGGCCAGATACGCAGTATTTT. Translating it yields CASSLAGGPDTQYF. Full variable domain (remainder filled in from reference TRBV5-1 and TRBJ2-3): KAGVTQTPRYLIKTRGQQVTLSCSPISGHRSVSWYQQTPGQGLQFLFEYFSETQRNKGNFPGRFSGRQFSNSRSEMNVSTLELGDSALYLCASSLAGGPDTQYFGPGTRLTVL.

The chain carries TRBV19 and TRBJ2-6; D is undetermined. The V gene's germline CDR1 is LNHDA and CDR2 SQIVND (reference sequence). The CDR3 has 17 amino acids. V was pared by 5 bases and J by 0 bases, with 14 bases between. Here the CDR3 DNA reads TGTGCCAGTAGTCCCACCTTTTCCTTCTCTGGGGCCAACGTCCTGACTTTC. Translated, it gives CASSPTFSFSGANVLTF.

J is TRBJ2-1 and V is TRBV6-5; TRBD1 agrees at 8 bases. V shed 5 bases, J shed 0 bases, and the junction held 3 bases outside the gene matches. There are 15 residues in the CDR3. Germline V lookup: CDR1 MNHEY, CDR2 SVGAGI. CDR3: CASSNRGYSYNEQFF. CDR3 sequence (DNA): TGTGCCAGCAGTAACAGGGGGTACTCCTACAATGAGCAGTTCTTC.

The gene calls are TRBV12-3 or TRBV12-4 and TRBJ2-5; no reliable D call. The length of the CDR3 is 12 residues. V was pared by 2 bases and J by 4 bases, with 5 bases between. CDR3: CASSLPPETQYF. The CDR3 DNA reads as TGTGCCAGCAGTTTACCCCCAGAGACCCAGTACTTC.

This clone has just a few counts. V usage is TRBV4-1 and J usage is TRBJ2-1; 7 bases are shared with TRBD2. The V segment lost 0 bases and the J segment 15 bases; nucleotides outside the gene matches: 20. The CDR3 is made up of 17 amino acids. The germline V gene encodes CDR1 MGHRA and CDR2 YSYEKL. CDR3 coding DNA: TGCGCCAGCAGCCAAGATCGGACTAGGGGCCCGTCAGTCCATGGGTTCTTC. Protein product: CASSQDRTRGPSVHGFF.

The chain employs TRBV9 and TRBJ2-6; TRBD1 agrees at 11 bases. The CDR3 covers 19 residues. The V and J ends lost 0 bases and 4 bases, in that order; junction bases with no gene match: 9. Germline V CDR1 and CDR2: SGDLS, YYNGEE. CDR3 amino acids: CASSVVGQGAFLGANVLTF. The CDR3 bases are TGTGCCAGCAGCGTAGTAGGACAGGGGGCTTTCTTGGGGGCCAACGTCCTGACTTTC.

The rearrangement joins TRBV5-1 to TRBJ1-1; 9 bases match TRBD1. The length of the CDR3 is 13 residues. V gave up 5 bases and J gave up 10 bases; unmatched junction bases: 9. Germline V gene data show CDR1 as SGHRS and CDR2 as YFSETQ. CDR3 nucleotides: TGCGCCAGCAGTACCACAGGGGGCGAGGGAGCTTTCTTT. Translating gives CASSTTGGEGAFF.

This clone turned up a few times. The rearrangement links TRBV6-4 to TRBJ1-6, with 10 nucleotides matching TRBD1. The trim removed 0 bases at V and 10 bases at J, leaving 0 bases unmatched. Per the germline V gene, CDR1 is MRHNA and CDR2 is SNTAGT. The CDR3 loop spans 14 amino acids. DNA of the CDR3: TGTGCCAGCAGTGACTCGACAGGGGGCTCACCCCTCCACTTT. It translates to CASSDSTGGSPLHF.

CDR3: CASSLGSMADTQYF. The CDR3 DNA sequence: TGTGCCAGCAGCTTAGGGTCGATGGCAGATACGCAGTATTTT. The chain recombines TRBV7-9 with TRBJ2-3; D is ambiguous. Germline values: CDR1 SEHNR, CDR2 FQNEAQ (reference sequence). CDR3 length: 14 amino acids. The germline V and J ends were trimmed by 1 base and 4 bases, with 9 bases remaining between them.

The chain combines TRBV11-2 with TRBJ2-7, with 9 bases matching TRBD1. The germline CDR1 and CDR2 sequences are SGHAT and FQNNGV. The CDR3 spans 17 residues. Trimming removed 1 base from V and 3 bases from J; junction bases left unmatched: 10. DNA of the CDR3: TGTGCCAGCAGCTTAGGGGCTGGGACAGGGACCGTCTACGAGCAGTACTTC. Encoded protein: CASSLGAGTGTVYEQYF.

The chain joins TRBV2 to TRBJ2-7, with a tentative D call TRBD2 (5 bases). Trimming stripped 2 bases from V and 4 bases from J, with 15 bases between. Per germline, CDR1 SNHLY and CDR2 FYNNEI. The CDR3 is made up of 15 amino acids. The CDR3 DNA reads TGTGCCAGCAGTGAATTTCGGGAACTCGCGTACGAGCAGTACTTC. Protein sequence: CASSEFRELAYEQYF.

The chain couples TRBV6-1 to TRBJ2-3, with D uncertain. The CDR3 consists of 14 residues. Germline V lookup: CDR1 MNHNS, CDR2 SASEGT. The V gene lost 3 bases and the J gene lost 2 bases, with 9 bases spanning the gap. DNA for the CDR3: TGTGCCAGCAGTGATTCGAGTCCCACAGATACGCAGTATTTT. This sequence encodes CASSDSSPTDTQYF.

J is TRBJ1-2 and V is TRBV27; TRBD1 matches at 8 bases. CDR3 length: 15 residues. The germline CDR1 and CDR2 sequences are MNHEY and SMNVEV (reference sequence). Trimming at V came to 5 bases and at J to 2 bases, leaving 7 bases not matched to a gene. CDR3 bases: TGTGCCAGCAGTCGAGGGACAGGCTTAAACTATGGCTACACCTTC. It codes for CASSRGTGLNYGYTF.

V usage is TRBV2 and J usage is TRBJ2-2; no clear D gene. Germline values: CDR1 SNHLY, CDR2 FYNNEI. This CDR3 is built from 13 residues. The V and J ends lost 6 bases and 5 bases respectively, with 10 bases between them. This CDR3 is CASRPLWTGELFF. The DNA for the CDR3 is TGTGCCAGCAGACCTCTCTGGACCGGGGAGCTGTTTTTT.

This clone was observed a single time. The chain links TRBV7-8 to TRBJ2-7; 11 bases map to TRBD2. Germline CDR1 and CDR2: SGHVS and FQNEAQ. The V segment lost 2 bases and the J segment 4 bases; nucleotides outside the gene matches: 13. The CDR3 covers 18 residues. In DNA, the CDR3 is TGTGCCAGCAGCTTATCAGTATCCCCTAGCGGGGGGAGATACGAGCAGTACTTC. Residues: CASSLSVSPSGGRYEQYF. Combining the CDR3 with reference TRBV7-8 and TRBJ2-7 gives the whole variable domain GAGVSQSPRYKVAKRGQDVALRCDPISGHVSLFWYQQALGQGPEFLTYFQNEAQLDKSGLPSDRFFAERPEGSVSTLKIQRTQQEDSAVYLCASSLSVSPSGGRYEQYFGPGTRLTVT.

V usage is TRBV3-1 (or the pseudogene TRBV3-2) and J usage is TRBJ2-7; D gene unclear. Germline lookup yields CDR1 LGHDT and CDR2 YNNKEL (reference sequence). This CDR3 spans 14 amino acids. V shed 2 bases and J shed 4 bases, with 12 bases lying between them. CDR3 nucleotide sequence: TGTGCCAGCAGCCAAATGCTTAGAGGATACGAGCAGTACTTC. Residues: CASSQMLRGYEQYF.

The rearrangement links TRBV15 to TRBJ2-1; the match to TRBD2 covers 8 bases. The CDR3 contains 16 residues. Trimming cost V 1 base and J 5 bases; bases outside gene matches: 7. Germline V lookup: CDR1 LNHNV, CDR2 YYDKDF (reference sequence). The CDR3 DNA reads as TGTGCCACCAGCAGAGTCTGGGGCGGGAGGCACAATGAGCAGTTCTTC. It encodes CATSRVWGGRHNEQFF.

The table lists this clone with a count of one. The chain carries TRBV11-2 and TRBJ1-3; D is ambiguous. The CDR3 length is 12 residues. CDR1 and CDR2 (germline): SGHAT, FQNNGV. Deletions cut 1 base from V and 7 bases from J, with 5 bases between. CDR3 in amino acids: CASSLGANTIYF. Written as DNA, the CDR3 is TGTGCCAGCAGCTTAGGAGCTAACACCATATATTTT.

V and J are TRBV18 and TRBJ2-2; D remains ambiguous. With 8 bases removed from V and 1 base from J, the gap between germline ends came to 8 bases. The CDR3 is made up of 13 amino acids. The germline CDR1 and CDR2 sequences are KGHSH and LQKENI. The CDR3 DNA reads as TGTGCCAGCGGCCAATTGAACACCGGGGAGCTGTTTTTT. Its protein product is CASGQLNTGELFF.

The rearrangement uses TRBV7-2 and TRBJ2-6, with D uncertain. Germline V lookup: CDR1 SGHTA, CDR2 FQGNSA. The V end lost 4 bases, the J end lost 4 bases, and 5 bases lay between the germline ends. The CDR3 is 13 residues long. The CDR3 region is CASSSRGANVLTF. Here the CDR3 DNA reads TGTGCCAGCAGCTCTCGGGGGGCCAACGTCCTGACTTTC. Using reference TRBV7-2 and TRBJ2-6 for the parts outside the CDR3, the full variable domain is GAGVSQSPSNKVTEKGKDVELRCDPISGHTALYWYRQSLGQGLEFLIYFQGNSAPDKSGLPSDRFSAERTGGSVSTLTIQRTQQEDSAVYLCASSSRGANVLTFGAGSRLTVL.